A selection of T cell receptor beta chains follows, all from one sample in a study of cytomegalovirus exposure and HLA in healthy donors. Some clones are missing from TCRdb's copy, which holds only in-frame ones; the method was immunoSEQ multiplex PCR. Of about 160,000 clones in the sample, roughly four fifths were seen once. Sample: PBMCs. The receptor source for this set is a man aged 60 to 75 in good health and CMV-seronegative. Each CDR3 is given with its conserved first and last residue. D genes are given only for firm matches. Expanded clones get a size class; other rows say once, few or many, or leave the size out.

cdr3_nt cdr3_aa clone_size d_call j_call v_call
TGTGCCATCAGTGATTGGGCTGGCAATCAGCCCCAGCATTTT CAISDWAGNQPQHF NA NA TRBJ1-5 TRBV10-3
TGTGCCAGCAGTGCGGGACTAGCGAGCACCGGGGAGCTGTTTTTT CASSAGLASTGELFF NA TRBD2 TRBJ2-2 TRBV27
TGCGCCAGCAGCCAAGTCCGGGGCGGGGGTGACGTTCCCCAGCATTTT CASSQVRGGGDVPQHF few NA TRBJ1-5 TRBV4-1
TGCGCCAGCGCCCCACAGGGAGCCCCCGGGGAGCTGTTTTTT CASAPQGAPGELFF NA NA TRBJ2-2 TRBV5-1
TGCGCCAGCAGCCGAGACAGTTCCTCTGGAAACACCATATATTTT CASSRDSSSGNTIYF once NA TRBJ1-3 TRBV5-1
TGTGCCAGCAGAGAGGGCGGGAGCCGTCCGGATGAGCAGTTCTTC CASREGGSRPDEQFF NA TRBD2 TRBJ2-1 TRBV6-6
TGCGCCAGCAGCTTGGGGTCGACAGACCTTAAAAACATTCAGTACTTC CASSLGSTDLKNIQYF NA NA TRBJ2-4 TRBV5-1
TGCGCCAGCAGCCGCCCTATCGGAAGGGGCACTGAAGCTTTCTTT CASSRPIGRGTEAFF NA NA TRBJ1-1 TRBV5-1
TGTGCCAGTAGTAAACCTGGACTAGCGGGAGTATGGGAGACCCAGTACTTC CASSKPGLAGVWETQYF NA TRBD2 TRBJ2-5 TRBV19
TGTGCCAGCAGTGTGCAGAACTATGGCTACACCTTC CASSVQNYGYTF NA NA TRBJ1-2 TRBV2
TGTGCCAGCCCAAACGGGGGAGAAGCACTCACAGCCAATGGCTACACCTTC CASPNGGEALTANGYTF NA NA TRBJ1-2 TRBV7-9
TGCGCCAGCAGCCAAGAGGGGGGTAGTGAAAAACTGTTTTTT CASSQEGGSEKLFF few NA TRBJ1-4 TRBV4-3
TGTGCCAGCAGTTACGACAGGGAAGTTTCGCGGGAGCAGTACTTC CASSYDREVSREQYF NA TRBD1 TRBJ2-7 TRBV6-5
TGTGCCAGCAGTAGGGACTCGCTCTACGAGCAGTACTTC CASSRDSLYEQYF NA NA TRBJ2-7 TRBV6-6
TGTGCCAGCAGTGAAGCCGGACTTTATTCTCGGGAGTTCTTC CASSEAGLYSREFF NA NA TRBJ2-1 TRBV6-1
TGCGCCAGCAGCTGGGTTGGCGGACTAGCGGGGGGAGTTGCCGAGCAGTACTTC CASSWVGGLAGGVAEQYF NA TRBD2 TRBJ2-7 TRBV5-1
TGTGCCAGCAGCTTGGCCGTGACAGGTCCCACCTCTGGGGAGCAGTACTTC CASSLAVTGPTSGEQYF NA NA TRBJ2-7 TRBV5-6
TGTGCCAGCAGTTTTGGGACTAGCGGGGCCAGTGGAGAGACCCAGTACTTC CASSFGTSGASGETQYF NA TRBD2 TRBJ2-5 TRBV11-2
TGTGCCAGTAGTATACCTCGAACAGGGAGAGAGACCCAGTACTTC CASSIPRTGRETQYF few NA TRBJ2-5 TRBV19
TGTGCCAGCAGTTTTCACGGACAGTTAAGGAACACCGGGGAGCTGTTTTTT CASSFHGQLRNTGELFF NA NA TRBJ2-2 TRBV27
TGTGCCAGCAGCTTAGGGACATCTAGTTTTGGCAATGAGCAGTTCTTC CASSLGTSSFGNEQFF NA NA TRBJ2-1 TRBV11-2
TGTGCCAGCTCAACAGGGGGACATATTGACAATGAGCAGTTCTTC CASSTGGHIDNEQFF NA TRBD1 TRBJ2-1 TRBV18
TGTGCCAGCAGTTATGCACTAGCGGGAAACAATGAGCAGTTCTTC CASSYALAGNNEQFF NA TRBD2 TRBJ2-1 TRBV6-5
TGCGCCAGCAGCTTGCTTCCTAGCGGGGGGGCGGAGCAGTACTTC CASSLLPSGGAEQYF once TRBD2 TRBJ2-7 TRBV5-1
TGTGCCAGCAGCCCGAATGGCATCGCGGCTGGGGCCAACGTCCTGACTTTC CASSPNGIAAGANVLTF NA NA TRBJ2-6 TRBV7-7
TGTGCCAGCACGGACAGGGCGAATTCACCCCTCCACTTT CASTDRANSPLHF once TRBD1 TRBJ1-6 TRBV27
TGCGCCAGCAGCCTAAGGGAGGGAGGGAACACTGAAGCTTTCTTT CASSLREGGNTEAFF NA NA TRBJ1-1 TRBV5-1
TGTGCCAGCAGCTCTACTAGCGTCTCCTACGAGCAGTACTTC CASSSTSVSYEQYF NA TRBD2 TRBJ2-7 TRBV13
TGCGCCAGCAGCTTGGGGGTTACAGAAGGGGTGTTTTTT CASSLGVTEGVFF NA NA TRBJ2-2 TRBV5-1
TGTGCCAGCAGAGGAGGCGGGAGGACCTACGAGCAGTACTTC CASRGGGRTYEQYF NA TRBD2 TRBJ2-7 TRBV25-1
TGTGCCAGCAGCCGACTTGGACAGGGATTCGATGAAGCTTTCTTT CASSRLGQGFDEAFF NA TRBD1 TRBJ1-1 TRBV28
TGCGCCAGCAGCTTGACTAGCGGGGGGGAGACCCAGTACTTC CASSLTSGGETQYF few TRBD2 TRBJ2-5 TRBV5-1
TGTGCCAGCAGCTTATCGGGGGGGAGGGGACAAGAGACCCAGTACTTC CASSLSGGRGQETQYF NA TRBD2 TRBJ2-5 TRBV7-3
TGCGCCAGCAGCCAAGATACGGGGTCGTATAAGCACTTC CASSQDTGSYKHF NA NA TRBJ2-7 TRBV4-3
TGTGCCAGCAGCCTCCGTCGCGGTAGCGGGGGGTTCACAGATACGCAGTATTTT CASSLRRGSGGFTDTQYF once TRBD2 TRBJ2-3 TRBV14
TGCGCCAGCCGGACAACTCCTAGCACAGATACGCAGTATTTT CASRTTPSTDTQYF NA NA TRBJ2-3 TRBV5-1
TGTGCCTGGAGTGCAGGCACGCAGTATTTT CAWSAGTQYF NA NA TRBJ2-3 TRBV30
TGTGCCAGCAGCTTAGCGGGCAGTCAATACGAGCAGTACTTC CASSLAGSQYEQYF NA NA TRBJ2-7 TRBV7-2
TGTGCCAGCAGCACCGGACAGGGGTACAATGAGCAGTTCTTC CASSTGQGYNEQFF NA TRBD1 TRBJ2-1 TRBV9
TGTGCCAGCAAAACGTGGGGAGGCGGGTCGGGTCTCTCTGGGGCCAACGTCCTGACTTTC CASKTWGGGSGLSGANVLTF NA NA TRBJ2-6 TRBV19
TGTGCCAGCAGCTTAACTAGCGGGGGGGCTTCTACGCAGTATTTT CASSLTSGGASTQYF NA TRBD2 TRBJ2-3 TRBV7-9
TGCGCCAGCAGCGTGCAGGGCTACGAGCAGTACTTC CASSVQGYEQYF NA NA TRBJ2-7 TRBV5-1
TGTGCCAGCAGCTTAGACCCTGGACAGGGAATGCAGACCCAGTACTTC CASSLDPGQGMQTQYF NA TRBD1 TRBJ2-5 TRBV7-9
TGTGCCAGCAGTTTATGGGACAGCTTGAACTCCTACGAGCAGTACTTC CASSLWDSLNSYEQYF once NA TRBJ2-7 TRBV28
TGTGCCAGCAGCCAAGATGAGGGAAGCGCGGGGGGCATTTACGAGCAGTACTTC CASSQDEGSAGGIYEQYF NA TRBD2 TRBJ2-7 TRBV4-2
TGTGCCAGCTGGGGCCAGCCCTACGAGCAGTACTTC CASWGQPYEQYF NA NA TRBJ2-7 TRBV21-1
TGTGCCAGCAGTGAAGGGGGGCCCCTGAGCTCCTACGAGCAGTACTTC CASSEGGPLSSYEQYF once NA TRBJ2-7 TRBV6-1
TGTGCCAGCAGCTTAGGCGCATCGGGAGGCACAGATACGCAGTATTTT CASSLGASGGTDTQYF few NA TRBJ2-3 TRBV13
TGTGCCAGCAGCTTGGACGGGACAGAAAATGAGCAGTTCTTC CASSLDGTENEQFF NA TRBD1 TRBJ2-1 TRBV5-4
TGCAGTGCTAGGGACAGGGTCCCGCAGTACTTC CSARDRVPQYF few TRBD1 TRBJ2-7 TRBV20-1
TGCGCCAGCAACATCGGCGGGGGCAGCTCACCCCTCCACTTT CASNIGGGSSPLHF NA NA TRBJ1-6 TRBV5-1
TGTGCCAGCAACCCCCAAGGGGGTGAGACCCAGTACTTC CASNPQGGETQYF few NA TRBJ2-5 TRBV7-9
TGCGCCAGCAGCCAAGCTCCTGGAGGGAAAGAGACCCAGTACTTC CASSQAPGGKETQYF NA NA TRBJ2-5 TRBV4-1
TGTGCCAGCAGCGTCGGGACTAGCGGGACCCATAGCTCCTACGAGCAGTACTTC CASSVGTSGTHSSYEQYF few TRBD2 TRBJ2-7 TRBV9